These 24 T cell receptor beta chains were sequenced from one sample in a study of regulatory T cells in long-lasting Graves disease. Described time point: persistent/refractory GD, antithyroid drugs over 5 years with positive TRAb. PBMCs were the source of the RNA used for TCR sequencing. Sequencing libraries for TCR beta were prepared with iRepertoire HTBI primers and Arm-PCR of CDR3 regions. TCRdb analysed the multiplex PCR reads with MiXCR anew, one entry per CDR3 protein. The table has more than 650,000 distinct CDR3 sequences, about 32% seen once. The sample in question was peripheral blood mononuclear cells (PBMCs), obtained when the disease was refractory, from a patient treated with antithyroid drugs. The receptor set was obtained from a female donor with Graves disease.

This clonotype was seen ten or more times. The chain's CDR3 is CASSPAGYGYTF. CDR3 sequence (DNA): TGTGCCAGCTCCCCGGCAGGGTACGGCTACACCTTC. The rearrangement uses TRBV28 and TRBJ1-2; D is perhaps TRBD1 (5 bases). Germline lookup yields CDR1 MDHEN and CDR2 SYDVKM. V was cut by 8 bases and J by 8 bases, with 15 bases left in between. There are 12 residues in the CDR3.

The chain combines TRBV6-1 with TRBJ2-7; TRBD1 might be the D (7 bases). Germline V gene sequence: CDR1 MNHNS, CDR2 SASEGT. CDR3 length: 14 amino acids. The ends were cut back, 10 bases at V and 4 bases at J, with 20 bases in the middle. DNA of the CDR3: TGTGCCACATCCAGACAGGGAGGATCATACGAGCAGTACTTC. Its translation is CATSRQGGSYEQYF.

The sample holds many counts of this clonotype. The CDR3 sequence is CASSLGEVPYEQYF. CDR3 sequence (DNA): TGTGCCAGCAGCTTAGGGGAGGTACCCTACGAGCAGTACTTC. V usage is TRBV11-2 and J usage is TRBJ2-7; perhaps TRBD2 as D (6 bases). The length of the CDR3 is 14 residues. V was cut by 1 base and J by 2 bases, with 9 bases left in between. The germline V gene has CDR1 SGHAT and CDR2 FQNNGV.

The table lists this clonotype with many counts. This chain uses TRBV6-5 with TRBJ1-3; D is unclear. V lost 2 bases, J lost 1 base, and 3 bases lay in between. Germline V CDR1 and CDR2: MNHEY, SVGAGI. The CDR3 is 13 amino acids. The CDR3 nucleotides are TGTGCCAGCAGTTACCGGTCTGGAAACACCATATATTTT. The encoded protein is CASSYRSGNTIYF.

This chain uses TRBV25-1 with TRBJ1-5; unclear D gene. The V and J ends lost 6 bases and 6 bases respectively, with 15 bases between them. Per germline, CDR1 MGHDK and CDR2 SYGVNS. The CDR3 extends over 14 amino acids. CDR3 nucleotide sequence: TGTGCCAGCAGCCCAACGGGTTTTCTTCAGCCCCAGCATTTT. This encodes CASSPTGFLQPQHF.

This clonotype was counted between two and nine times. The chain has TRBV29-1 and TRBJ1-1; 12 bases align to TRBD1. This CDR3 has 13 amino acids. Per germline, CDR1 SQVTM and CDR2 ANQGSEA. V lost 7 bases and J lost 10; bases outside the gene matches: 10. CDR3 in DNA: TGCAGCGCCGACACCGGGACAGGGGGCGTAGCTTTCTTT. This translates into CSADTGTGGVAFF.

This clonotype was picked up one time. The chain couples TRBV2 to TRBJ1-3; D might be TRBD1 (5 bases). The ends were cut back, 4 bases at V and 2 bases at J, with 12 bases in the middle. The CDR3 extends over 15 amino acids. Germline CDR1 SNHLY, CDR2 FYNNEI. DNA for the CDR3: TGTGCCAGCAGTGCCCAGGGAGCGGCTGGAAACACCATATATTTT. Its protein is CASSAQGAAGNTIYF. The variable domain in full, completed from reference TRBV2 and TRBJ1-3, reads EPEVTQTPSHQVTQMGQEVILRCVPISNHLYFYWYRQILGQKVEFLVSFYNNEISEKSEIFDDQFSVERPDGSNFTLKIRSTKLEDSAMYFCASSAQGAAGNTIYFGEGSWLTVV.

DNA of the CDR3: TGTGCCAGCAGACAGCACAATCAGCCCCAGCATTTT. Residues: CASRQHNQPQHF. The chain couples TRBV7-9 to TRBJ1-5, with unresolved D. The ends were cut back, 6 bases at V and 3 bases at J, with 6 bases in the middle. Germline V gives CDR1 SEHNR, CDR2 FQNEAQ (reference sequence). The CDR3 runs to 12 residues.

This clonotype was detected only a few times. The CDR3: CASSLAGAGVTGELFF. The CDR3, as DNA: TGTGCCAGCAGTTTAGCGGGAGCGGGGGTGACCGGGGAGCTGTTTTTT. This sequence joins TRBV12-3 or TRBV12-4 and TRBJ2-2; 8 positions agree with TRBD2. The J segment lost 5 bases and the V segment lost 0 bases, leaving 5 bases of the junction unmatched. This CDR3 spans 16 amino acids.

This clonotype was found many times. The chain couples TRBV2 to TRBJ1-6; D unresolved. V was shortened by 6 bases and J by 5 bases, with 8 bases between the two germline ends. Germline lookup yields CDR1 SNHLY and CDR2 FYNNEI. This CDR3 comprises 13 residues. The CDR3 is CASSLMNNSPLHF. For the CDR3, the DNA is TGTGCCAGCAGCTTAATGAATAATTCACCCCTCCACTTT.

The chain uses TRBV30 and TRBJ2-7; either TRBD1 or TRBD2 may supply D (5 bases each). V lost 0 bases and J lost 0, with 15 bases in between. The germline V gene has CDR1 GTSNPN and CDR2 SVGIG (reference sequence). This CDR3 is 16 amino acids long. The CDR3 reads CAWSVGGNLPSYEQYF. In DNA, the CDR3 is TGTGCCTGGAGTGTTGGGGGTAACCTCCCCTCCTACGAGCAGTACTTC.

This clonotype has only a few counts. V and J are TRBV6-1 and TRBJ1-5, with a weak D call TRBD1 (5 bases). The V and J ends lost 6 bases and 1 base respectively, with 13 bases between them. Looked up from germline, CDR1 is MNHNS and CDR2 is SASEGT. The CDR3 is made up of 15 amino acids. CDR3 coding DNA: TGTGCCAGCAGAACCGGGACCCCCAGCAATCAGCCCCAGCATTTT. This codes for CASRTGTPSNQPQHF.

The chain is built from TRBV6-1 and TRBJ1-4, with D possibly being TRBD1 (5 bases). The germline gives CDR1 MNHNS, CDR2 SASEGT. V was clipped by 6 bases and J by 6 bases, with 14 bases between them. CDR3 length equals 14 residues. The CDR3 reads CASRGVTADEKLFF. The CDR3, as DNA: TGTGCCAGCAGGGGGGTGACCGCGGATGAAAAACTGTTTTTT.

For this clonotype: A single base separates this from a much larger clone, so it may be a read error. V usage is TRBV27 and J usage is TRBJ1-2; unclear D gene. Germline values: CDR1 MNHEY, CDR2 SMNVEV (reference sequence). Trimming stripped 7 bases from V and 2 bases from J, with 14 bases between. The CDR3 has 14 residues. For the CDR3, the DNA is TGTGCCAGCAACCCTCTTGGACGGAACTATGGCTACACCTTC. Translated, it gives CASNPLGRNYGYTF.

In this sample, this clonotype turned up a few times. V is TRBV6-1 and J is TRBJ2-7, with TRBD1 identical over 11 bases. Germline CDR1 MNHNS, CDR2 SASEGT. With V trimmed by 6 bases and J by 4 bases, 8 bases remained unmatched. This CDR3 has 15 residues. CDR3 sequence: CASRGGQGARYEQYF. In DNA, the CDR3 is TGTGCCAGCAGAGGCGGACAGGGGGCGCGGTACGAGCAGTACTTC.

V is TRBV29-1 and J is TRBJ1-2, with D possibly TRBD1 on 6 matching bases. CDR3 length: 13 amino acids. Germline CDR1 reads SQVTM; CDR2 reads ANQGSEA. Trimming cost V 6 bases and J 4 bases, with 15 bases left between them. This chain's CDR3 is CSVATRGGYGYTF. Here the CDR3 DNA reads TGCAGCGTAGCCACAAGGGGGGGCTATGGCTACACCTTC.

This clonotype has a handful of counts. The chain links TRBV20-1 to TRBJ2-6, with a tentative D call TRBD1 (5 bases). Looked up from germline, CDR1 is DFQATT and CDR2 is SNEGSKA (reference sequence). Trimming cost V 3 bases and J 0 bases, with 9 bases left between them. The CDR3 runs to 15 residues. The DNA for the CDR3 is TGCAGTGCTAGGGTGACAGCCTCTGGGGCCAACGTCCTGACTTTC. As protein: CSARVTASGANVLTF.

The rearrangement links TRBV28 to TRBJ2-1; 11 nucleotides line up with TRBD2. Germline trimming cut 8 bases from V and 12 bases from J; bases unmatched to any gene: 6. The CDR3 spans 12 residues. Per the germline V gene, CDR1 is MDHEN and CDR2 is SYDVKM. The chain's CDR3 is CASLAGGKAQFF. CDR3 DNA: TGTGCCAGCCTAGCGGGAGGCAAGGCGCAGTTCTTC. Using reference TRBV28 and TRBJ2-1 for the parts outside the CDR3, the full variable domain is DVKVTQSSRYLVKRTGEKVFLECVQDMDHENMFWYRQDPGLGLRLIYFSYDVKMKEKGDIPEGYSVSREKKERFSLILESASTNQTSMYLCASLAGGKAQFFGPGTRLTVL.

V is TRBV19 and J is TRBJ2-7, with 8 bases identical to TRBD2. This CDR3 contains 16 residues. Per germline, CDR1 LNHDA and CDR2 SQIVND (reference sequence). V was clipped by 1 base and J by 0 bases; unmatched bases: 5. The DNA of the CDR3 is TGTGCCAGTAGTATAGGGTGGCGGGAGGACTCCTACGAGCAGTACTTC. Its translation: CASSIGWREDSYEQYF.

This clonotype was observed a few times. The V call is TRBV20-1, the J call TRBJ1-4; 7 bases are a match to TRBD1. The V gene's germline CDR1 is DFQATT and CDR2 SNEGSKA (reference sequence). V was clipped by 0 bases and J by 3 bases; unmatched bases: 13. The CDR3 has 18 amino acids. As DNA, the CDR3 is TGCAGTGCTAGAGATCTCGCGGGACAGCCCCCAGCTAATGAAAAACTGTTTTTT. It yields the protein CSARDLAGQPPANEKLFF.

This clonotype was detected a few times. V is TRBV19 and J is TRBJ1-1; D is undetermined. Germline V CDR1 and CDR2: LNHDA, SQIVND (reference sequence). The V and J ends lost 5 bases and 1 base respectively, with 8 bases between them. The CDR3 has 13 residues. The CDR3 DNA reads TGTGCCAGTAGTCCATTCGGGAACACTGAAGCTTTCTTT. Translated: CASSPFGNTEAFF.

This clonotype was detected many times. This rearrangement joins TRBV30 to TRBJ1-2; D not certain. Germline CDR1 is GTSNPN and CDR2 is SVGIG (reference sequence). Trimming shortened V by 0 bases and J by 4 bases, and 9 bases separated the two germline ends. The CDR3 sequence is 13 residues long. The CDR3 nucleotides read TGTGCCTGGAGTGTAAGCGGAATCTATGGCTACACCTTC. Encoded protein: CAWSVSGIYGYTF. Drawing the rest from reference TRBV30 and TRBJ1-2, the complete variable domain is SQTIHQWPATLVQPVGSPLSLECTVEGTSNPNLYWYRQAAGRGLQLLFYSVGIGQISSEVPQNLSASRPQDRQFILSSKKLLLSDSGFYLCAWSVSGIYGYTFGSGTRLTVV.

Turning to this clonotype: A read error may explain this, as a much larger clone is one base away. V and J are TRBV28 and TRBJ1-2; D unresolved. CDR1 and CDR2 from the germline V gene are MDHEN and SYDVKM. Deletions cut 2 bases from V and 5 bases from J, with 9 bases between. The CDR3 is made up of 13 amino acids. This chain's CDR3 is CASSLRPGYGYTF. Written as DNA, the CDR3 is TGTGCCAGCAGTTTAAGGCCGGGGTATGGCTACACCTTC.

With respect to this clonotype: Relative to the germline gene, one junction end is altered; a read error may explain this. The gene calls are TRBV6-1 and TRBJ1-1; 8 nucleotides match TRBD1. The CDR3 has 13 residues. Germline V lookup: CDR1 MNHNS, CDR2 SASEGT. This chain's CDR3 is CASSQGARGPGAF. In nucleotides, the CDR3 is TGTGCCAGCAGTCAGGGGGCAAGAGGGCCTGGGGCCTTT.